This TCR beta chain is drawn from a study of T cells after yellow fever vaccination. Background on the study: Fractions low in cell number were prepared with SMART-Seq v4 Ultra Low Input. Regarding the study as a whole: Post-booster samples contained most primary-vaccination clones (around 95% CD4, 70% to 90% CD8). Faster peaking, at day 5 versus 15, marked a secondary response that was weaker.

Remarks on this clonotype: Its specificity is unknown.

One entry per CDR3 protein results from TCRdb running MiXCR on the 5' RACE reads. Here the sample spans just over 250,000 distinct CDR3 sequences, around 4.9% being singletons. This CDR3 is built from 13 residues. CDR1 is DFQATT and CDR2 is SNEGSKA in the germline V gene (reference sequence). With 3 bases clipped from V and 9 bases from J, the junction kept 7 bases outside the gene matches. The source of this sequence is a man between 18 and 29 years old who received the YFV17D yellow fever vaccine. The V and J genes are TRBV20-1 and TRBJ2-7; TRBD2 agrees at 11 bases. Sequences were derived from CD4+ T cells sorted from PBMCs, sampled on the day of the yellow fever booster vaccination. The DNA of the CDR3 is TGCAGTGCTAGGACTAGCGGGGCCGTGGGGCAGTACTTC. Encoded protein: CSARTSGAVGQYF.